This TCR beta chain was recorded in a study of PD-L1 blockade in urothelial cancer. About the study: Patients went on atezolizumab in about 2014, receiving 1,200 mg intravenously every 3 weeks.

CDR3 length equals 23 residues. Assay: immunoSEQ multiplex PCR; the TCRdb copy retains only in-frame clones and omits some. The top ten clones hold about 1.6% of a sample with approximately 90,000 clones, nearly 90% of them seen once. The sample's time point: pretreatment peripheral blood. V gene TRBV21-1 combines with J gene TRBJ2-2; the table gives TRBD2 as D, unverified against the DNA. TRBV21-1 is termed a pseudogene. The material sequenced was PBMCs, taken around atezolizumab (anti-PD-L1) treatment. The clonotype comes from a man between 60 and 75 years old with urothelial cancer. The CDR3 coding sequence is TGTGCCAGCAGCAGGTCGGTTCCCCCAAAATATGGTCGCGGGGCTAGCGGGAGCTGGGAGCTGTTTTTT. Its protein product is CASSRSVPPKYGRGASGSWELFF.